The following is a T cell receptor beta chain sequence with its context. The antigen is unknown. This record comes from a study of post-analysis software for immune sequencing data. Study overall: Patients with relapsing-remitting, secondary progressive and progressive-relapsing multiple sclerosis courses were all represented.

Included in the TCR beta cDNA libraries were unique molecular identifiers. Researchers reported around 510,000 cDNA molecules coming from roughly 1 to 10 million T cells. Each CDR3 protein gets one entry after TCRdb re-called the PCR reads with MiXCR. The sample has roughly 180,000 distinct CDR3 sequences; around 30% are singletons. With 4 bases removed from V and 9 bases from J, the gap between germline ends came to 14 bases. This CDR3 has 14 amino acids. Germline V CDR1 and CDR2: SGDLS, YYNGEE. Overall study results and limits: Controls showed significantly higher normalized Chao1 diversity than did multiple sclerosis patients. Patients used about 5 TRBV segments, including TRBV5-6, TRBV5-1 and TRBV20-1, more often than controls.

The genes are TRBV9 and TRBJ1-6; D is undetermined. The sample taken for sequencing was blood. This clonotype originated in a girl aged 10-17 years with multiple sclerosis. The CDR3, as DNA: TGTGCCAGCAGCTCCGCCTTTGGGTGTTCACCCCTCCACTTT. It codes for CASSSAFGCSPLHF.